This is a list of T cell receptor beta chains from one sample in a study of siplizumab effects on memory and regulatory T cells. Method: immunoSEQ multiplex PCR; TCRdb's copy keeps in-frame clones and lacks some. The table shows about 100,000 clones, with 91% occurring only once. The sample was CD4+ T cells sorted from blood. Receptor source: a human donor in good health. The CDR3 runs from the conserved cysteine through the conserved F or W. The D gene is left open where the match is weak. Size is stated for part of the rows, as once, few or many counts, or as a class when the clone is expanded.

j_gene: TRBJ1-2; v_gene: TRBV7-2; abundance: NA; d_gene: NA; CDR3nt: TGTGCCAGCAGCTTAGGGGTCAGCCTCTATGGCTACACCTTC; CDR3aa: CASSLGVSLYGYTF
j_gene: TRBJ2-5; v_gene: TRBV2; abundance: NA; d_gene: NA; CDR3nt: TGTGCCAGCAGTAAAGGACAATTGGGGGCCCAGTACTTC; CDR3aa: CASSKGQLGAQYF
j_gene: TRBJ2-7; v_gene: TRBV21-1; abundance: once; d_gene: NA; CDR3nt: TGTGCCAGCAGCAAAGGGACAGGGGGCAACGAGCAGTACTTC; CDR3aa: CASSKGTGGNEQYF
j_gene: TRBJ1-2; v_gene: TRBV7-2; abundance: few; d_gene: NA; CDR3nt: TGTGCCAGCAGCTTAGGCAGGGTCGCTAACTATGGCTACACCTTC; CDR3aa: CASSLGRVANYGYTF
j_gene: TRBJ2-3; v_gene: TRBV2; abundance: NA; d_gene: TRBD2; CDR3nt: TGTGCCAGCAGTGATTTGCTAGCGGGCATGGATACGCAGTATTTT; CDR3aa: CASSDLLAGMDTQYF
j_gene: TRBJ1-5; v_gene: TRBV29-1; abundance: once; d_gene: TRBD1; CDR3nt: TGCAGCGTTGGAGGGGGCACTCAGCCCCAGCATTTT; CDR3aa: CSVGGGTQPQHF
j_gene: TRBJ2-7; v_gene: TRBV11-2; abundance: NA; d_gene: NA; CDR3nt: TGTGCCAGCAGCTTACGCAGGAGAGCCTACGAGCAGTACTTC; CDR3aa: CASSLRRRAYEQYF
j_gene: TRBJ2-7; v_gene: TRBV29-1; abundance: NA; d_gene: NA; CDR3nt: TGCAGCGTTGGTTTTACCGGCTACGAGCAGTACTTC; CDR3aa: CSVGFTGYEQYF
j_gene: TRBJ2-2; v_gene: TRBV12-5; abundance: few; d_gene: NA; CDR3nt: TGTGCTAGTGCCATGGGACTTACGAACACCGGGGAGCTGTTTTTT; CDR3aa: CASAMGLTNTGELFF
j_gene: TRBJ2-2; v_gene: TRBV5-1; abundance: NA; d_gene: TRBD2; CDR3nt: TGCGCCAGCAGCTTGATAACGGGGGGTACCGGGGAGCTGTTTTTT; CDR3aa: CASSLITGGTGELFF
j_gene: TRBJ2-7; v_gene: TRBV7-2; abundance: NA; d_gene: TRBD2; CDR3nt: TGTGCCAGCAGCTTACAGCGGGGCAGCTCCTACGAGCAGTACTTC; CDR3aa: CASSLQRGSSYEQYF
j_gene: TRBJ2-5; v_gene: TRBV7-9; abundance: once; d_gene: NA; CDR3nt: TGTGCCAGCAGCTTAGCGCAGGGGCGAGAGACCCAGTACTTC; CDR3aa: CASSLAQGRETQYF
j_gene: TRBJ2-7; v_gene: TRBV6-5; abundance: NA; d_gene: TRBD1; CDR3nt: TGTGCCAGCAGTGGGGACAGGGGGCGCTCCGAGCAGTACTTC; CDR3aa: CASSGDRGRSEQYF
j_gene: TRBJ1-2; v_gene: TRBV7-9; abundance: NA; d_gene: NA; CDR3nt: TGTGCCAGCAGCCCTCACGGAAACTATGGCTACACCTTC; CDR3aa: CASSPHGNYGYTF
j_gene: TRBJ1-1; v_gene: TRBV6-4; abundance: few; d_gene: NA; CDR3nt: TGTGCCAGCAGAGGTGGAACTGAAGCTTTCTTT; CDR3aa: CASRGGTEAFF
j_gene: TRBJ1-1; v_gene: TRBV30; abundance: few; d_gene: TRBD1; CDR3nt: TGTGCCTGGACAGATTGGACAGGGGCCAACACTGAAGCTTTCTTT; CDR3aa: CAWTDWTGANTEAFF
j_gene: TRBJ1-4; v_gene: TRBV14; abundance: NA; d_gene: NA; CDR3nt: TGTGCCAGCAGCCAAGCCCGCCCGGGGTTGGATGAAAAACTGTTTTTT; CDR3aa: CASSQARPGLDEKLFF
j_gene: TRBJ1-2; v_gene: TRBV6-1; abundance: NA; d_gene: NA; CDR3nt: TGTGCCAGCAGTGAAGGGGATTCGGTTTATGGCTACACCTTC; CDR3aa: CASSEGDSVYGYTF
j_gene: TRBJ1-5; v_gene: TRBV10-3; abundance: once; d_gene: NA; CDR3nt: TGTGCCATCAGCACCGGGCCGGGGAGCAATCAGCCCCAGCATTTT; CDR3aa: CAISTGPGSNQPQHF
j_gene: TRBJ2-2; v_gene: TRBV12-5; abundance: NA; d_gene: NA; CDR3nt: TGTGCTAGTGGTTTGGTGTTGGGCTCAGACACCGGGGAGCTGTTTTTT; CDR3aa: CASGLVLGSDTGELFF
j_gene: TRBJ2-3; v_gene: TRBV11-3; abundance: NA; d_gene: TRBD2; CDR3nt: TGTGCCAGCAGCTTGACTAGCGGGGGTAGCACAGATACGCAGTATTTT; CDR3aa: CASSLTSGGSTDTQYF
j_gene: TRBJ2-2; v_gene: TRBV11-1; abundance: NA; d_gene: NA; CDR3nt: TGTGCCACCGAATGGGGTCAGGGGCTTTTTGGCGGGGAGCTGTTTTTT; CDR3aa: CATEWGQGLFGGELFF
j_gene: TRBJ2-7; v_gene: TRBV7-8; abundance: NA; d_gene: TRBD1; CDR3nt: TGTGCCAGCAGCTTAGTGGCACAGGGGGTAGGTACCTACGAGCAGTACTTC; CDR3aa: CASSLVAQGVGTYEQYF
j_gene: TRBJ2-3; v_gene: TRBV25-1; abundance: few; d_gene: NA; CDR3nt: TGTGCCAGCAGTCCTGGGCCCACTACAGATACGCAGTATTTT; CDR3aa: CASSPGPTTDTQYF
j_gene: TRBJ2-7; v_gene: TRBV4-1; abundance: NA; d_gene: NA; CDR3nt: TGCGCCAGCAGCCAAGAGGCGGCTACCCTATACGAGCAGTACTTC; CDR3aa: CASSQEAATLYEQYF
j_gene: TRBJ1-2; v_gene: TRBV6-5; abundance: NA; d_gene: TRBD1; CDR3nt: TGTGCCAGCAGGCAGGGGGGAGGCTACACCTTC; CDR3aa: CASRQGGGYTF
j_gene: TRBJ2-2; v_gene: TRBV5-5; abundance: once; d_gene: NA; CDR3nt: TGTGCCAGCAGCTTGATCGACGGGCTACGCACCGGGGAGCTGTTTTTT; CDR3aa: CASSLIDGLRTGELFF
j_gene: TRBJ2-7; v_gene: TRBV6-5; abundance: few; d_gene: NA; CDR3nt: TGTGCCAGCAGTTGGGCAACTCGCTCCTACGAGCAGTACTTC; CDR3aa: CASSWATRSYEQYF
j_gene: TRBJ1-1; v_gene: TRBV5-1; abundance: NA; d_gene: NA; CDR3nt: TGCGCCAGCAGCGCGACGGGGGAGAGCACTGAAGCTTTCTTT; CDR3aa: CASSATGESTEAFF
j_gene: TRBJ2-7; v_gene: TRBV7-9; abundance: NA; d_gene: NA; CDR3nt: TGTGCCAGCAGCCAAAGCTCCTACGAGCAGTACTTC; CDR3aa: CASSQSSYEQYF
j_gene: TRBJ2-7; v_gene: TRBV6-1; abundance: NA; d_gene: TRBD1; CDR3nt: TGTGCCAGCATGGGACAGAGCTACGAGCAGTACTTC; CDR3aa: CASMGQSYEQYF
j_gene: TRBJ1-3; v_gene: TRBV5-1; abundance: NA; d_gene: NA; CDR3nt: TGCGCCAGCAGCTTGTCTGGGGGCAGAAACACCATATATTTT; CDR3aa: CASSLSGGRNTIYF
j_gene: TRBJ1-1; v_gene: TRBV28; abundance: NA; d_gene: TRBD1; CDR3nt: TGTGCCAGCGTGGACAGGGGCTTGAACACTGAAGCTTTCTTT; CDR3aa: CASVDRGLNTEAFF
j_gene: TRBJ1-2; v_gene: TRBV30; abundance: NA; d_gene: NA; CDR3nt: TGTGCCGGTGGGGGTCTCTATGGCTACACCTTC; CDR3aa: CAGGGLYGYTF
j_gene: TRBJ2-5; v_gene: TRBV5-1; abundance: once; d_gene: TRBD2; CDR3nt: TGCGCCAGCAGCTTAGCGGGGGGCCCCCTCGGAGGGGAGACCCAGTACTTC; CDR3aa: CASSLAGGPLGGETQYF
j_gene: TRBJ2-2; v_gene: TRBV14; abundance: NA; d_gene: NA; CDR3nt: TGTGCCAGCAGCCAAGCGCTGGGGACGGCCGGGGAGCTGTTTTTT; CDR3aa: CASSQALGTAGELFF
j_gene: TRBJ2-1; v_gene: TRBV9; abundance: NA; d_gene: NA; CDR3nt: TGTGCCAGCAGCCCATTATCAGGGTCCTACAATGAGCAGTTCTTC; CDR3aa: CASSPLSGSYNEQFF
j_gene: TRBJ1-2; v_gene: TRBV11-2; abundance: NA; d_gene: TRBD1; CDR3nt: TGTGCCAGCAGCCCTACAGGGGGTCCTTTCTATGGCTACACCTTC; CDR3aa: CASSPTGGPFYGYTF
j_gene: TRBJ2-2; v_gene: TRBV7-2; abundance: NA; d_gene: TRBD1; CDR3nt: TGTGCCAGCAGCCTGATACAGGGGGGCACCGGGGAGCTGTTTTTT; CDR3aa: CASSLIQGGTGELFF
j_gene: TRBJ2-1; v_gene: TRBV29-1; abundance: few; d_gene: TRBD2; CDR3nt: TGCAGCATCTCACTTAGCGGGGGGGCGGGTGAGCAGTTCTTC; CDR3aa: CSISLSGGAGEQFF
j_gene: TRBJ1-2; v_gene: TRBV19; abundance: NA; d_gene: NA; CDR3nt: TGTGCCAGTAGTATAGCAAAACTGAGCTATGGCTACACCTTC; CDR3aa: CASSIAKLSYGYTF
j_gene: TRBJ2-7; v_gene: TRBV19; abundance: NA; d_gene: NA; CDR3nt: TGTGCCAGTAGGTCTACGAGCTTATACGAGCAGTATTTC; CDR3aa: CASRSTSLYEQYF
j_gene: TRBJ2-7; v_gene: TRBV20-1; abundance: NA; d_gene: NA; CDR3nt: TGCAGTGCTACCAGGGTCTACGAGCAGTACTTC; CDR3aa: CSATRVYEQYF